This T cell receptor (beta chain) was identified in a study of T cell clonality in common variable immunodeficiency. Heparinized whole blood, 5 to 8 ml, came from each donor. Per the germline V gene, CDR1 is SGHTA and CDR2 is FQGNSA. The CDR3 runs 14 residues. Losses at the gene ends were 5 bases for V and 0 bases for J; bases not matched to a gene: 3. CVID and control samples used equivalent genomic DNA input. Some clones are missing from TCRdb's copy, which holds only in-frame ones; the method was immunoSEQ multiplex PCR. This sample includes approximately 38,000 clones with no singletons; its ten biggest clones take up 5.5% to 7%. This clone was picked up many times. Its antigen is not identified. Read data end 3 residues before the CDR3 end; the end is taken from the germline J gene. Findings and caveats of the study: Reportedly, TCR beta sequences from common variable immunodeficiency showed fewer deletions and N-nucleotide insertions. Authors noted CVID clonality's cause needs subpopulation repertoire sequencing.

The origin of this receptor is a human donor with common variable immunodeficiency. Sequenced material: peripheral blood mononuclear cells. The chain is built from TRBV7-2 and TRBJ2-7, with TRBD1 identical over 8 bases. The CDR3 spells CASSGQGASYEQYF. CDR3 bases read: TGTGCCAGCAGCGGTCAGGGGGCCTCCTACGAG.